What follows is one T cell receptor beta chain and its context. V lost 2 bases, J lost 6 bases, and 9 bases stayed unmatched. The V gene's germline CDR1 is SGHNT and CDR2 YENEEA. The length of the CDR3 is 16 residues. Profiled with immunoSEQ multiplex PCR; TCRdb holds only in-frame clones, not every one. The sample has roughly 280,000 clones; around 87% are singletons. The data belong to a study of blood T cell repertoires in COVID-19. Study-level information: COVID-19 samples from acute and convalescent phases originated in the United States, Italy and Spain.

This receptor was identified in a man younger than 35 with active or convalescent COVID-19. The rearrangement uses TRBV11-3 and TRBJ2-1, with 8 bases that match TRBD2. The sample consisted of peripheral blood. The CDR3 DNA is TGTGCCAGCAGCTTATCACTCTTCCGGGAGGGCAATGAGCAGTTCTTC. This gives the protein CASSLSLFREGNEQFF. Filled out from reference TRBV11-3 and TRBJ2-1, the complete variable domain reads EAGVVQSPRYKIIEKKQPVAFWCNPISGHNTLYWYLQNLGQGPELLIRYENEEAVDDSQLPKDRFSAERLKGVDSTLKIQPAELGDSAVYLCASSLSLFREGNEQFFGPGTRLTVL.